The following is a T cell receptor beta chain sequence with its context. The CDR3 has 12 amino acids. The ends were cut back, 1 base at V and 4 bases at J, with 3 bases in the middle. Looked up from germline, CDR1 is SGHNT and CDR2 is YYREEE (reference sequence). This sample was included in a study of cytomegalovirus exposure and HLA in healthy donors. The PCR contained 60 Vbeta and 13 Jbeta primers. Profiled with immunoSEQ multiplex PCR; TCRdb holds only in-frame clones, not every one. The repertoire has about 59,000 clones, over 70% of them found once; the top ten carry 3% to 4.5%. This TCR was recovered from a woman aged 40-49 years in good health and CMV-seronegative. The sample comprised PBMCs. The J gene is TRBJ1-3, the V gene TRBV5-4; D not certain. The CDR3 DNA follows: TGTGCCAGCAGCTTGCAGGGAAACACCATATATTTT. Translating it yields CASSLQGNTIYF.